The 16 T cell receptor beta chains below were found in one sample sequenced in a study of technical replicates of blood from four donors. TCRdb's copy holds only in-frame clones and misses some; the assay was immunoSEQ multiplex PCR. Of about 91,000 clones in the sample, just under 95% were seen once. Sequencing used T cells isolated from PBMCs. All receptors derive from a human donor in good health.

V gene TRBV2 combines with J gene TRBJ2-3; maybe TRBD2 (5 bases). Germline CDR1 SNHLY, CDR2 FYNNEI. V was clipped by 5 bases and J by 1 base, with 7 bases between them. The CDR3 is 13 residues long. CDR3 sequence: CASSNGGTDTQYF. The CDR3 nucleotides are TGTGCCAGCAGTAACGGGGGCACAGATACGCAGTATTTT.

The rearrangement joins TRBV15 to TRBJ1-2; D is possibly TRBD1 (5 bases). V dropped 3 bases and J dropped 8 bases, with 19 bases sitting between them. This CDR3 has 15 amino acids. Germline loops: CDR1 LNHNV, CDR2 YYDKDF (reference sequence). CDR3 residues: CATSREGVISQGYTF. The CDR3 bases are TGTGCCACCAGCAGGGAAGGGGTAATAAGTCAGGGCTACACCTTC.

The chain uses TRBV10-2 and TRBJ2-7; D remains unclear. CDR3 length: 15 amino acids. V was shortened by 0 bases and J by 1 base, with 10 bases between the two germline ends. CDR1 and CDR2 (germline): WSHSY, SAAADI. The CDR3: CASSESGSLSYEQYF. Here the CDR3 DNA reads TGCGCCAGCAGTGAGTCGGGCAGTCTATCCTACGAGCAGTACTTC.

This clone has only one observation. The V and J genes are TRBV9 and TRBJ2-7; 9 nucleotides agree with TRBD1. The V segment lost 4 bases and the J segment 9 bases; nucleotides outside the gene matches: 8. CDR3 length equals 13 residues. Germline CDR1 and CDR2: SGDLS and YYNGEE. CDR3 DNA: TGTGCCAGCAGCCCACGGACAGGGGATCGGCAGTACTTC. Translated: CASSPRTGDRQYF.

This clone was observed a handful of times. V gene TRBV2 combines with J gene TRBJ1-1, with 10 bases matching TRBD1. The CDR3 runs 14 residues. V lost 5 bases and J lost 6; bases outside the gene matches: 6. The germline V gene encodes CDR1 SNHLY and CDR2 FYNNEI. This chain's CDR3 is CASSTDRGRAEAFF. Here the CDR3 DNA reads TGTGCCAGCAGTACCGACAGGGGGCGGGCTGAAGCTTTCTTT.

This rearrangement joins TRBV9 to TRBJ2-1; TRBD2 agrees at 9 bases. CDR1 is SGDLS and CDR2 is YYNGEE in the germline V gene. The CDR3 is 14 amino acids. V shed 3 bases, J shed 8 bases, and the junction held 6 bases outside the gene matches. In nucleotides, the CDR3 is TGTGCCAGCAGCGCTAGCGGGGTCCGGGATGAGCAGTTCTTC. Encoded protein: CASSASGVRDEQFF.

This chain links TRBV4-2 with TRBJ1-5; 7 bases fit TRBD1. V shed 1 base and J 7 bases; nucleotides not matched to a gene: 13. This CDR3 comprises 17 residues. Germline V gene lookup returns CDR1 LGHNA and CDR2 YNFKEQ. CDR3 in amino acids: CASSQGYRGRGGQPQHF. CDR3 DNA sequence: TGTGCCAGCAGCCAAGGGTACAGGGGAAGGGGCGGCCAGCCCCAGCATTTT.

This rearrangement joins TRBV10-2 to TRBJ1-1; D unresolved. Germline CDR1 WSHSY, CDR2 SAAADI. This CDR3 is built from 13 residues. With 5 bases removed from V and 4 bases from J, the gap between germline ends came to 11 bases. This chain's CDR3 is CASSIIERTEAFF. DNA for the CDR3: TGCGCCAGCAGTATCATTGAGCGCACTGAAGCTTTCTTT.

There are a few counts of this clone. The chain has TRBV5-1 and TRBJ1-4, with TRBD1 matching 8 bases. Germline CDR1 SGHRS, CDR2 YFSETQ. V was clipped by 3 bases and J by 6 bases; unmatched bases: 4. The CDR3 has 14 amino acids. The CDR3 here is CASSSDREHEKLFF. CDR3 nucleotides: TGCGCCAGCAGCTCGGACAGGGAGCATGAAAAACTGTTTTTT.

The chain couples TRBV7-9 to TRBJ2-1; tentative D call: TRBD1 (6 bases). The CDR3 length is 16 residues. V was cut by 5 bases and J by 5 bases, with 19 bases left in between. Looked up from germline, CDR1 is SEHNR and CDR2 is FQNEAQ (reference sequence). CDR3 DNA sequence: TGTGCCAGCAGCGGACTTCGCTACAGGGATAACAATGAGCAGTTCTTC. Its translation: CASSGLRYRDNNEQFF.

The chain carries TRBV6-5 and TRBJ2-6; 7 nucleotides agree with TRBD1. In germline, CDR1 is MNHEY, CDR2 SVGAGI. CDR3 length: 15 residues. V gave up 6 bases and J gave up 1 base; unmatched junction bases: 3. CDR3 bases: TGTGCCAGCAGGACAGGGCTTTCTGGGGCCAACGTCCTGACTTTC. As protein: CASRTGLSGANVLTF.

Remarks on this clone: This CDR3 is also generated by other DNA sequences in the sample. V is TRBV19 and J is TRBJ2-7, with TRBD1 identical over 9 bases. The CDR3 length is 14 residues. Germline V gene data show CDR1 as LNHDA and CDR2 as SQIVND (reference sequence). Germline trimming cut 7 bases from V and 2 bases from J; bases unmatched to any gene: 6. The CDR3 nucleotides read TGTGCCAGTACCCCGGGACAGGGAACCTACGAGCAGTACTTC. Its protein product is CASTPGQGTYEQYF.

The chain combines TRBV6-1 with TRBJ2-2; 16 nucleotides align to TRBD2. V gave up 2 bases and J gave up 2 bases; unmatched junction bases: 20. The CDR3 is 24 amino acids. The V gene's germline CDR1 is MNHNS and CDR2 SASEGT. The chain's CDR3 is CASSEPGHRIPGLAGGLNTGELFF. In DNA, the CDR3 is TGTGCCAGCAGTGAACCGGGACATCGAATACCGGGACTAGCGGGAGGGCTTAACACCGGGGAGCTGTTTTTT.

This chain joins TRBV4-1 and TRBJ2-5; possibly TRBD1 for D (6 bases). The J call is uncertain, as TRBJ2-7 better fits the DNA end. This CDR3 region has 15 residues. Germline V gene sequence: CDR1 MGHRA, CDR2 YSYEKL. CDR3 in amino acids: CASSPGQAQGYEQYF. The CDR3 coding sequence is TGCGCCAGCAGCCCCGGGCAGGCACAGGGCTACGAGCAGTACTTC.

The V call is TRBV2, the J call TRBJ2-5; TRBD2 matches 13 bases. Germline V CDR1 and CDR2: SNHLY, FYNNEI. There are 17 residues in the CDR3. The J segment lost 0 bases and the V segment lost 10 bases, leaving 11 bases of the junction unmatched. The CDR3 protein is CAILTSGGSTYQETQYF. For the CDR3, the DNA is TGTGCCATCCTGACTAGCGGGGGGTCTACGTACCAAGAGACCCAGTACTTC.

CDR3 sequence (DNA): TGCGCCAGCAGCCAAGTGGGGACAGGGGGCTACAACAATCAGCCCCAGCATTTT. This codes for CASSQVGTGGYNNQPQHF. V is TRBV4-1 and J is TRBJ1-5; the match to TRBD1 covers 12 bases. This CDR3 spans 18 amino acids. CDR1 MGHRA and CDR2 YSYEKL come from the germline V gene. Trimming took 1 base from V and 3 from J; bases not matched to a gene: 7.